This is a list of T cell receptor beta chains from one sample in a study of post-analysis software for immune sequencing data. One entry per CDR3 protein results from TCRdb running MiXCR on the PCR reads. Of 650,000 to 850,000 distinct CDR3 sequences in the sample, roughly 50% were seen once. The sequenced material came from blood. These TCRs come from a girl under 18 with multiple sclerosis. Both conserved end residues are part of each CDR3. D genes are given only for firm matches. Clone size appears in some rows only: once, few, many, or a class for an expanded clone.

>TRBV6-4|.|.|TRBJ2-1
CASRGGLEDEQFF
TGTGCCAGCAGGGGGGGGCTAGAGGATGAGCAGTTCTTC
>TRBV11-2|.|TRBD1|TRBJ1-1
CVSSLLGTGSTEAFF
TGTGTCAGCAGCTTACTCGGGACAGGTAGCACTGAAGCTTTCTTT
>TRBV6-5|once|.|TRBJ2-1
CASSYSNGTMLQSYNEQFF
TGTGCCAGCAGTTACTCGAATGGGACCATGCTCCAGTCCTACAATGAGCAGTTCTTC
>TRBV6-5|.|.|TRBJ2-7
CASSRAGANYEQYF
TGTGCCAGCAGCAGAGCCGGGGCAAACTACGAGCAGTACTTC
>TRBV7-2|.|.|TRBJ1-5
CASSLAGAVSNQPQHF
TGTGCCAGCAGCTTAGCTGGAGCAGTGAGCAATCAGCCCCAGCATTTT
>TRBV5-6|.|TRBD1|TRBJ1-2
CASSYGQGARGYTF
TGTGCCAGCAGCTACGGACAGGGGGCACGAGGCTACACCTTC
>TRBV28|.|.|TRBJ2-7
CASSLGFYEQYF
TGTGCCAGCAGTTTAGGTTTCTACGAGCAGTACTTC
>TRBV20-1|.|.|TRBJ2-5
CSARLVGAYNEQYF
TGCAGTGCGAGACTAGTAGGGGCCTACAATGAGCAGTACTTC
>TRBV29-1|.|TRBD2|TRBJ2-7
CSAGGESVDEQYF
TGCAGCGCGGGGGGGGAATCGGTCGACGAGCAGTACTTC
>TRBV7-3|once|TRBD1|TRBJ2-6
CASSLQGATAGANVLTF
TGTGCCAGCAGCCTACAGGGGGCAACCGCCGGGGCCAACGTCCTGACTTTC
>TRBV4-1|.|.|TRBJ1-5
CASSQAGDTYNQPQHF
TGCGCCAGCAGCCAAGCGGGGGACACCTACAATCAGCCCCAGCATTTT
>TRBV5-1|few|TRBD2|TRBJ2-1
CASSFQRGGRNEQFF
TGCGCCAGCAGCTTCCAGCGGGGGGGCCGGAATGAGCAGTTCTTC
>TRBV20-1|.|TRBD1|TRBJ1-2
CSARGQGSNYGYTF
TGCAGTGCTAGGGGACAGGGGTCTAACTATGGCTACACCTTC
>TRBV10-3|.|.|TRBJ2-5
CAISESSAGETQYF
TGTGCCATCAGTGAGAGTAGCGCCGGAGAGACCCAGTACTTC
>TRBV5-1|.|.|TRBJ2-7
CASSYDREAYEQYF
TGCGCCAGCAGTTATGACAGGGAGGCCTACGAGCAGTACTTC
>TRBV11-2|.|.|TRBJ1-2
CASSLDTGFNYGYTF
TGTGCCAGCAGCTTAGATACGGGATTTAACTATGGCTACACCTTC
>TRBV12-3/TRBV12-4|once|.|TRBJ1-5
CASSPGTLYQPQHF
TGTGCCAGCAGTCCTGGGACACTATATCAGCCCCAGCATTTT
>TRBV5-1|few|TRBD2|TRBJ2-1
CASSLGPAGGPNEQFF
TGCGCCAGCAGCTTGGGGCCAGCGGGAGGACCCAATGAGCAGTTCTTC
>TRBV9|few|.|TRBJ2-5
CASSSHGGSREETQYF
TGTGCCAGCAGTTCCCATGGGGGTTCTCGAGAAGAGACCCAGTACTTC
>TRBV6-5|.|.|TRBJ2-5
CASSYTGQILQETQYF
TGTGCCAGCAGTTACACTGGACAGATCCTCCAAGAGACCCAGTACTTC
>TRBV24-1|.|.|TRBJ2-3
CATSDGPSDTDTQYF
TGTGCCACCAGTGACGGACCCTCCGACACAGATACGCAGTATTTT
>TRBV6-6|.|.|TRBJ1-2
CASRLQGNDGYTF
TGTGCCAGCAGACTCCAGGGGAACGATGGCTACACCTTC
>TRBV30|.|.|TRBJ2-1
CAWRPWSGRNEQFF
TGTGCCTGGAGACCTTGGTCGGGTCGAAATGAGCAGTTCTTC
>TRBV5-1|.|.|TRBJ1-4
CASSIGGTEKLFF
TGCGCCAGCAGCATCGGAGGTACTGAAAAACTGTTTTTT
>TRBV20-1|.|.|TRBJ2-1
CSSLGVSNEQFF
TGCAGCTCCCTAGGAGTCTCCAATGAGCAGTTCTTC
>TRBV5-1|many|TRBD2|TRBJ2-1
CASSLGLADYNEQFF
TGCGCCAGCAGCTTGGGACTAGCAGACTACAATGAGCAGTTCTTC
>TRBV4-1|few|TRBD2|TRBJ2-2
CASSQDPGGNTGELFF
TGCGCCAGCAGCCAAGACCCGGGGGGAAACACCGGGGAGCTGTTTTTT
>TRBV6-1|.|TRBD2|TRBJ2-7
CASSNPAGGSYEQYF
TGTGCCAGCAGTAACCCAGCGGGGGGATCCTACGAGCAGTACTTC
>TRBV7-9|.|TRBD2|TRBJ2-7
CASSQLPGLAGGPYNEQYF
TGTGCCAGCAGCCAACTCCCCGGCCTAGCGGGAGGACCCTACAATGAGCAGTACTTC
>TRBV4-1|.|TRBD2|TRBJ2-1
CASSQDSTGRGYNEQFF
TGCGCCAGCAGCCAAGATTCCACCGGGAGGGGTTACAATGAGCAGTTCTTC
>TRBV10-1|.|.|TRBJ2-7
CASSADGDTEQYF
TGCGCCAGCAGTGCGGACGGGGACACCGAGCAGTACTTC
>TRBV18|.|.|TRBJ2-5
CASSPPVQETQYF
TGTGCCAGCTCACCGCCCGTACAAGAGACCCAGTACTTC
>TRBV12-3/TRBV12-4|few|.|TRBJ1-1
CASSFRAVNTEAFF
TGTGCCAGCAGTTTTCGGGCGGTGAACACTGAAGCTTTCTTT
>TRBV20-1|.|.|TRBJ2-1
CSARLARDGNEQFF
TGCAGTGCTAGATTAGCCAGGGACGGGAATGAGCAGTTCTTC
>TRBV7-2|few|.|TRBJ2-1
CASSLGPLGSEFF
TGTGCCAGCAGCTTAGGCCCCCTGGGGTCGGAGTTCTTC
>TRBV18|.|.|TRBJ2-7
CASSPHGQTYEQYF
TGTGCCAGCTCACCACACGGCCAGACTTACGAGCAGTACTTC
>TRBV12-3/TRBV12-4|many|.|TRBJ1-5
CASSSGQPQHF
TGTGCCAGCTCCTCAGGGCAGCCCCAGCATTTT
>TRBV12-3/TRBV12-4|.|.|TRBJ2-3
CASSSRAFTDTQYF
TGTGCCAGCAGCAGCCGGGCATTCACAGATACGCAGTATTTT
>TRBV28|.|TRBD1|TRBJ2-7
CASSPRTGVEQYF
TGTGCCAGCAGTCCCCGGACAGGGGTCGAGCAGTACTTC
>TRBV5-1|few|.|TRBJ2-5
CASSQGTPQETQYF
TGCGCCAGCAGCCAAGGGACACCTCAAGAGACCCAGTACTTC
>TRBV14|.|.|TRBJ2-7
CASSQSSGPPYEQYF
TGTGCCAGCAGCCAGAGTAGCGGACCGCCCTACGAGCAGTACTTC
>TRBV9|.|TRBD1|TRBJ2-5
CASSVAPRGLGETQYF
TGTGCCAGCAGCGTAGCGCCCAGGGGGCTGGGAGAGACCCAGTACTTC
>TRBV3-1|.|TRBD1|TRBJ2-3
CASSGRQGSDTQYF
TGTGCCAGCAGCGGTAGACAGGGCTCAGATACGCAGTATTTT
>TRBV6-5|.|.|TRBJ1-2
CASSYRTRGDGYTF
TGTGCCAGCAGTTACCGGACCAGGGGCGATGGCTACACCTTC
>TRBV20-1|.|.|TRBJ2-7
CSAESPSSYEQYF
TGCAGTGCGGAGAGTCCGAGCTCCTACGAGCAGTACTTC
>TRBV29-1|.|TRBD2|TRBJ2-7
CSARLASSYEQYF
TGCAGCGCCCGACTAGCAAGCTCCTACGAGCAGTACTTC
>TRBV6-5|few|.|TRBJ2-7
CASSYISSYEQYF
TGTGCCAGCAGTTACATTTCCTCCTACGAGCAGTACTTC
>TRBV5-1|.|.|TRBJ2-1
CASSLVRENEQFF
TGCGCCAGCAGCTTGGTGAGGGAAAATGAGCAGTTCTTC
>TRBV7-9|.|TRBD2|TRBJ2-1
CASSTGTRGFGDEQFF
TGTGCCAGCAGCACCGGGACTAGGGGGTTCGGGGATGAGCAGTTCTTC
>TRBV20-1|.|.|TRBJ2-1
CSARGASEHNEQFF
TGCAGTGCTAGAGGAGCTAGCGAGCACAATGAGCAGTTCTTC
>TRBV5-1|.|.|TRBJ2-7
CASSINRLEGKLISYEQYF
TGCGCCAGCAGCATCAACAGGTTAGAGGGCAAGCTAATATCCTACGAGCAGTACTTC
>TRBV27|.|.|TRBJ2-1
CASSLSLLPIGEQFF
TGTGCCAGCAGTTTATCCCTATTACCCATTGGCGAGCAGTTCTTC
>TRBV28|few|TRBD2|TRBJ2-3
CASRLAGEGDTQYF
TGTGCCAGCAGACTAGCGGGGGAAGGAGATACGCAGTATTTT
>TRBV5-1|.|TRBD1|TRBJ2-7
CASSFDRAYEQYF
TGTGCCAGCAGCTTTGACAGGGCCTACGAGCAGTACTTC
>TRBV12-3/TRBV12-4|few|TRBD2|TRBJ2-3
CASNARASGRTDTQYF
TGTGCCAGCAACGCTAGGGCTAGCGGGAGAACAGATACGCAGTATTTT
>TRBV12-3/TRBV12-4|.|.|TRBJ2-3
CASVSEPGTPTFDTQYF
TGTGCCAGCGTCTCGGAACCCGGGACCCCGACCTTTGATACGCAGTATTTT
>TRBV7-9|.|.|TRBJ2-5
CASSLLGGRGNGETQYF
TGTGCCAGCAGCCTACTAGGGGGGCGCGGCAACGGGGAGACCCAGTACTTC